This is a list of T cell receptor beta chains from one sample in a study of blood T cells in healthy people across ages. MiXCR, applied by TCRdb to the 5' RACE reads, yields one record per CDR3 protein. The sample has roughly 1,500,000 distinct CDR3 sequences, approximately 40% seen once. Sequencing was performed on blood. These receptors were obtained from a woman aged 18-29 years in good health. CDR3s include the opening cysteine and the closing phenylalanine or tryptophan. D genes are given only for firm matches. Clone size is not always given. Where it is, it says once, few, many or a class for expanded clones.

d_gene: -; v_gene: TRBV20-1; j_gene: TRBJ2-3; abundance: -; CDR3nt: TGCAGTGCTCCTGACTCCCTGAGGACAGATACGCAGTATTTT; CDR3aa: CSAPDSLRTDTQYF
d_gene: TRBD2; v_gene: TRBV6-5; j_gene: TRBJ2-5; abundance: -; CDR3nt: TGTGCCAGCAGTTACGGGGGCGGGAGGGCAGAGACCCAGTACTTC; CDR3aa: CASSYGGGRAETQYF
d_gene: -; v_gene: TRBV6-2/TRBV6-3; j_gene: TRBJ2-7; abundance: -; CDR3nt: TGTGCCAGCAGTCGGTCACTATTAGACTACGAGCAGTACTTC; CDR3aa: CASSRSLLDYEQYF
d_gene: TRBD2; v_gene: TRBV6-8; j_gene: TRBJ2-7; abundance: -; CDR3nt: TGTGCCAGCAGATCGACTAGCGGGAGGCCAAGCTACGAGCAGTACTTC; CDR3aa: CASRSTSGRPSYEQYF
d_gene: -; v_gene: TRBV5-1; j_gene: TRBJ2-1; abundance: few; CDR3nt: TGCGCCAGCAGTTCAGGGTCCCCAACCCCACCGGGTCCCTCCAATGAGCAGTTCTTC; CDR3aa: CASSSGSPTPPGPSNEQFF
d_gene: -; v_gene: TRBV5-6; j_gene: TRBJ2-5; abundance: -; CDR3nt: TGTGCCAGCAGAGACGAAACAGGTGCCCAAGAGACCCAGTACTTC; CDR3aa: CASRDETGAQETQYF
d_gene: -; v_gene: TRBV6-5; j_gene: TRBJ2-5; abundance: few; CDR3nt: TGTGCCAGCAGGGAGAGGGGGACCCAGTACTTC; CDR3aa: CASRERGTQYF
d_gene: -; v_gene: TRBV18; j_gene: TRBJ2-2; abundance: -; CDR3nt: TGTGCCAGCTCACCTTTAGACAAGGGCGCCGGGGAGCTGTTTTTT; CDR3aa: CASSPLDKGAGELFF
d_gene: TRBD2; v_gene: TRBV7-8; j_gene: TRBJ2-7; abundance: few; CDR3nt: TGTGCCAGCAATGAGGCTAGCGGAAACTACGAGCAGTACTTC; CDR3aa: CASNEASGNYEQYF
d_gene: -; v_gene: TRBV28; j_gene: TRBJ1-1; abundance: -; CDR3nt: TGTGCCAGCAGTTTAAAAGGCAGGGCAGCTTTCTTT; CDR3aa: CASSLKGRAAFF
d_gene: TRBD2; v_gene: TRBV12-3/TRBV12-4; j_gene: TRBJ2-5; abundance: few; CDR3nt: TGTGCCAGCAGTTTCGTCCTAGCGGGAGGAATCGAGACCCAGTACTTC; CDR3aa: CASSFVLAGGIETQYF
d_gene: -; v_gene: TRBV6-1; j_gene: TRBJ2-1; abundance: -; CDR3nt: TGTGCCAGCAGTGAACAACAGGGACCGGGACGCAATGAGCAGTTCTTC; CDR3aa: CASSEQQGPGRNEQFF
d_gene: -; v_gene: TRBV7-2; j_gene: TRBJ2-6; abundance: few; CDR3nt: TGTGCCAGCATCCCCACTGGTCTGAAGGCCAACGTCCTGACTTTC; CDR3aa: CASIPTGLKANVLTF
d_gene: -; v_gene: TRBV10-3; j_gene: TRBJ1-1; abundance: -; CDR3nt: TGTGCCATCAGTGAGTCGGACAGTCAGAACACTGAAGCTTTCTTT; CDR3aa: CAISESDSQNTEAFF
d_gene: TRBD1; v_gene: TRBV7-9; j_gene: TRBJ2-1; abundance: few; CDR3nt: TGTGCCAGCAGCGATGGACAGGGGATGAGCTCCTACAATGAGCAGTTCTTC; CDR3aa: CASSDGQGMSSYNEQFF
d_gene: -; v_gene: TRBV9; j_gene: TRBJ2-3; abundance: many; CDR3nt: TGTGCCAGCAGCGTACTCGGCACAGATACGCAGTATTTT; CDR3aa: CASSVLGTDTQYF
d_gene: -; v_gene: TRBV29-1; j_gene: TRBJ2-5; abundance: -; CDR3nt: TGCGGCGTACGGGGGACCCAAGAGACCCAGTACTTC; CDR3aa: CGVRGTQETQYF
d_gene: TRBD1; v_gene: TRBV20-1; j_gene: TRBJ2-1; abundance: -; CDR3nt: TGCAGTGCTAAGGGGACAGGGGGCGCGCAGACCCAGTTCTTC; CDR3aa: CSAKGTGGAQTQFF